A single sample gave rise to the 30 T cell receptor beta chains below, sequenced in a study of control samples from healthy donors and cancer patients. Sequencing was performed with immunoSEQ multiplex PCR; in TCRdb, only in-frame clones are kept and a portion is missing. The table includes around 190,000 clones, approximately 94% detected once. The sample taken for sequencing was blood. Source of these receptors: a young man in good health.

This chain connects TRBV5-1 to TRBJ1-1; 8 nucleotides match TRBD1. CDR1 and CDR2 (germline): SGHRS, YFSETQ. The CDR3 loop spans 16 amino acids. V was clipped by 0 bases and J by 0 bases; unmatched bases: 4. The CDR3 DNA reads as TGCGCCAGCAGCTTGGGGGACAGGATTATGAACACTGAAGCTTTCTTT. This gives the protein CASSLGDRIMNTEAFF.

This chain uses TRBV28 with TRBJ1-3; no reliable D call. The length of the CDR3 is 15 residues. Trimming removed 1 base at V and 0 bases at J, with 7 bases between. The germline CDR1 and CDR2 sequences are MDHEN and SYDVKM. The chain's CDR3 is CASSLFESSGNTIYF. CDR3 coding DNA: TGTGCCAGCAGTTTATTCGAAAGCTCTGGAAACACCATATATTTT.

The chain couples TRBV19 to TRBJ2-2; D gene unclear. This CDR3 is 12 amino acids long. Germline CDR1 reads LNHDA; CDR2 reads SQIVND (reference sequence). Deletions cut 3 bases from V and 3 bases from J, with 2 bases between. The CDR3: CASSIDTGELFF. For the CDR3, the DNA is TGTGCCAGTAGTATTGACACCGGGGAGCTGTTTTTT.

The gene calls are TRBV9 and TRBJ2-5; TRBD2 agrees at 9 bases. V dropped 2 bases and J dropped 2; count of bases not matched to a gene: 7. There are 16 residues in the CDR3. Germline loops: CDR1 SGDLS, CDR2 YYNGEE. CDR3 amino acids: CASSVQAGGLQETQYF. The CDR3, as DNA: TGTGCCAGCAGCGTGCAAGCGGGGGGCCTGCAAGAGACCCAGTACTTC.

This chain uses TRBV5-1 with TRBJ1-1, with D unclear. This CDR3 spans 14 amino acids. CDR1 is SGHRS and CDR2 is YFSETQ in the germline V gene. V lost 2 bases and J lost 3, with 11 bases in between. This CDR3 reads CASSFGQTYTEAFF. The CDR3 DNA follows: TGCGCCAGCAGCTTTGGGCAAACCTACACTGAAGCTTTCTTT.

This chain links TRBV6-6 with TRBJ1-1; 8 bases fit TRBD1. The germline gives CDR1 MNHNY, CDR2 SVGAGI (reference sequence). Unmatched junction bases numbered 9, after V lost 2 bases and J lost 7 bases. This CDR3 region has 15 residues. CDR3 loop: CASSYPGQGADEAFF. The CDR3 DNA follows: TGTGCCAGCAGTTACCCGGGGCAGGGGGCGGATGAAGCTTTCTTT.

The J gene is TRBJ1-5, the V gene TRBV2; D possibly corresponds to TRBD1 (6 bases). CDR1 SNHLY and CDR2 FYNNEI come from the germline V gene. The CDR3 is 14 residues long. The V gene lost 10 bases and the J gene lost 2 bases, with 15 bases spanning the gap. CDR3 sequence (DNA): TGTGCCACTTCAGGGGCGGGAGGCAATCAGCCCCAGCATTTT. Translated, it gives CATSGAGGNQPQHF. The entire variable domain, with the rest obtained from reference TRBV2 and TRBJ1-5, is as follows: EPEVTQTPSHQVTQMGQEVILRCVPISNHLYFYWYRQILGQKVEFLVSFYNNEISEKSEIFDDQFSVERPDGSNFTLKIRSTKLEDSAMYFCATSGAGGNQPQHFGDGTRLSIL.

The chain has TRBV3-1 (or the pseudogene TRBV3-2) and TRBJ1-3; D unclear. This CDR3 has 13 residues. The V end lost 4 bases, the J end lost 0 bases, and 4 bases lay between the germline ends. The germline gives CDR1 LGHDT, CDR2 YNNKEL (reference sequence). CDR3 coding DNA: TGTGCCAGCAGCCCCCCCTCTGGAAACACCATATATTTT. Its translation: CASSPPSGNTIYF.

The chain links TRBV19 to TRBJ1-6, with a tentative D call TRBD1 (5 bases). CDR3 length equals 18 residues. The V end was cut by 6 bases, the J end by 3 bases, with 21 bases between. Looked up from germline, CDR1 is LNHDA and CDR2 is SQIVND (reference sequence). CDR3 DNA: TGTGCCAGTAGCGAACCCACGGGACGGATGAGCTATAATTCACCCCTCCACTTT. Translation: CASSEPTGRMSYNSPLHF.

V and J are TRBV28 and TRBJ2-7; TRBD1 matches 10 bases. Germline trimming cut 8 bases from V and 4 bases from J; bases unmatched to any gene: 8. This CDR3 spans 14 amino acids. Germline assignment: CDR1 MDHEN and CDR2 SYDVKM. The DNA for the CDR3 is TGTGCCAGCCTTGACAGGGGGCCTAGTTACGAGCAGTACTTC. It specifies CASLDRGPSYEQYF.

CDR3 in amino acids: CASSPRGARPQHF. DNA for the CDR3: TGTGCCAGCAGTCCACGAGGGGCCAGGCCCCAGCATTTT. The chain links TRBV6-5 to TRBJ1-5; tentatively, D is TRBD1 (5 bases). The germline CDR1 and CDR2 sequences are MNHEY and SVGAGI. The V gene lost 5 bases and the J gene lost 9 bases, with 14 bases spanning the gap. This CDR3 has 13 amino acids.

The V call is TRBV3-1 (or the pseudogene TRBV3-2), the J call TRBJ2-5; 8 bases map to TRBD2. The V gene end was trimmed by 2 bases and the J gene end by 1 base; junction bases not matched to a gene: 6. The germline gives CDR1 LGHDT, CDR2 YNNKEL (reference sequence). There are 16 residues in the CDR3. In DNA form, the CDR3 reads TGTGCCAGCAGCCAACGTTCAAGCGGGGGCCAAGAGACCCAGTACTTC. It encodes CASSQRSSGGQETQYF.

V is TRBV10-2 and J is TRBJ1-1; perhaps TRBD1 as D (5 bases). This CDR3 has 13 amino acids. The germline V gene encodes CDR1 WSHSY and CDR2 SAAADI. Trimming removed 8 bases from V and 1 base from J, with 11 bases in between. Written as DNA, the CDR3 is TGCGCCAGCGTGGGACTTTCGAACACTGAAGCTTTCTTT. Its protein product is CASVGLSNTEAFF.

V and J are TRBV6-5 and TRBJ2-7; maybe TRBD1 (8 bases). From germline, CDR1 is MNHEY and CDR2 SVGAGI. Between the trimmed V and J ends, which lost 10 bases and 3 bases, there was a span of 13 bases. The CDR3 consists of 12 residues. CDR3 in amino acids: CAMTGEGYEQYF. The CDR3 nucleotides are TGTGCCATGACAGGGGAGGGCTACGAGCAGTACTTC.

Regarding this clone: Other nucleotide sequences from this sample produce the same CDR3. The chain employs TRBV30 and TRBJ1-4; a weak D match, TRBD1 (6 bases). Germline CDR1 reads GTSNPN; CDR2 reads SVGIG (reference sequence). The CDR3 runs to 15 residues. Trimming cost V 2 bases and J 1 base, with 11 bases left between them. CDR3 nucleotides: TGTGCCTGGAGTACAGGGACGGTAACTAATGAAAAACTGTTTTTT. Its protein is CAWSTGTVTNEKLFF.

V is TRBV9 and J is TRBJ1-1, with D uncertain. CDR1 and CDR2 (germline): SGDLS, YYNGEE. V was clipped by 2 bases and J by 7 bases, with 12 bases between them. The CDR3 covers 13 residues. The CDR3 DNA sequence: TGTGCCAGCAGCGTTCGTTATGGCAGTGAAGCTTTCTTT. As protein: CASSVRYGSEAFF.

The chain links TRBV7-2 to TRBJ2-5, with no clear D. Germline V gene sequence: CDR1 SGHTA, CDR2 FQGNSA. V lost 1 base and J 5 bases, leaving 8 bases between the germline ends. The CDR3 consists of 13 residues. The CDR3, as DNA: TGTGCCAGCAGCTTAGAATGGTCCGAGACCCAGTACTTC. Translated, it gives CASSLEWSETQYF.

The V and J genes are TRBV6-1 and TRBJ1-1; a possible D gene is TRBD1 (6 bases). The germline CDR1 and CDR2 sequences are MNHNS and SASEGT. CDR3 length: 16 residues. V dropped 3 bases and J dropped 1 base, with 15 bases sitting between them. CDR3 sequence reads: CASSDTGSTGNTEAFF. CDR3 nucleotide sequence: TGTGCCAGCAGTGACACAGGGTCCACGGGGAACACTGAAGCTTTCTTT.

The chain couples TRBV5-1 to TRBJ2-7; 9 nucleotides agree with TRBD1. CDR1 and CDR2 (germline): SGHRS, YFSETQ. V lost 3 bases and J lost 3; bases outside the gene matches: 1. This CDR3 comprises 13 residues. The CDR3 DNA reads TGCGCCAGCAGCTGGGACAGGGACTACGAGCAGTACTTC. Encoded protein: CASSWDRDYEQYF.

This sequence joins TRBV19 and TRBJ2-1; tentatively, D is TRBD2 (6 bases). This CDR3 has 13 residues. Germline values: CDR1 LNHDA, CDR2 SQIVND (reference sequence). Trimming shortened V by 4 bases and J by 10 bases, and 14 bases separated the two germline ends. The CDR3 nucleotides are TGTGCCAGTAGTAAGACTCTGCGGGGAGAGCAGTTCTTC. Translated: CASSKTLRGEQFF.

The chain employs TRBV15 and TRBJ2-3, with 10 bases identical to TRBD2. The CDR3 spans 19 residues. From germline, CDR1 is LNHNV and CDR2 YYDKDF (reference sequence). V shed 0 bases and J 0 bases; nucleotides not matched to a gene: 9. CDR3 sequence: CATSRDSSSGGLSTDTQYF. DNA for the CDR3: TGTGCCACCAGCAGAGATTCCAGTAGCGGGGGGCTCAGCACAGATACGCAGTATTTT.

The CDR3 spells CSVSQGTGANVLTF. The CDR3 DNA reads as TGCAGCGTTTCACAGGGGACTGGGGCCAACGTCCTGACTTTC. The chain has TRBV29-1 and TRBJ2-6; TRBD1 agrees at 7 bases. The J segment lost 2 bases and the V segment lost 5 bases, leaving 3 bases of the junction unmatched. Germline V gives CDR1 SQVTM, CDR2 ANQGSEA. The CDR3 spans 14 residues.

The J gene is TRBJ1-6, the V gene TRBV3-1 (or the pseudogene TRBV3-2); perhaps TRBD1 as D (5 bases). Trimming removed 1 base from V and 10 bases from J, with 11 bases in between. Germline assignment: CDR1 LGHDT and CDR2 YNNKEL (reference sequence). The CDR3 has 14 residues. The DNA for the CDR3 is TGTGCCAGCAGCCAAGTTGGGGGTGGATCACCCCTCCACTTT. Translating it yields CASSQVGGGSPLHF.

The chain's CDR3 is CASGSGGELFF. CDR3 nucleotides: TGTGCCAGTGGGTCAGGCGGGGAGCTGTTTTTT. This rearrangement joins TRBV19 to TRBJ2-2; unclear D gene. Germline V gene data show CDR1 as LNHDA and CDR2 as SQIVND (reference sequence). Trimming took off 8 bases at V and 7 bases at J, with 8 bases between the two ends. CDR3 length: 11 residues.

The CDR3 nucleotides are TGCGCCAGCAGCCCCCCCGGGACCGAAACAGGCGAGCAGTACTTC. It specifies CASSPPGTETGEQYF. This rearrangement joins TRBV4-1 to TRBJ2-7, with D perhaps assigned TRBD1 or TRBD2 (5 bases each). CDR1 MGHRA and CDR2 YSYEKL come from the germline V gene. CDR3 size: 15 residues. V gave up 4 bases and J gave up 6 bases, with 19 bases separating them.

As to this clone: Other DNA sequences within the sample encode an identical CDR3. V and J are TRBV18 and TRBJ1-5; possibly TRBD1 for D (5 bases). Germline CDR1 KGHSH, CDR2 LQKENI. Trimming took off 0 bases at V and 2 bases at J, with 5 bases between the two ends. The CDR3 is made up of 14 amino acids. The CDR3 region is CASSPPGGNQPQHF. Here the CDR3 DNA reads TGTGCCAGCTCACCACCGGGGGGCAATCAGCCCCAGCATTTT.

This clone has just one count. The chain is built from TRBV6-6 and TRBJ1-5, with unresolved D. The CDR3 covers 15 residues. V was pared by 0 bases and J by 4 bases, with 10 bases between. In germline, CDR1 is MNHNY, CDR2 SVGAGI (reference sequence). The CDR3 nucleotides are TGTGCCAGCAGTTACTCGTTGGCGGGGAATCAGCCCCAGCATTTT. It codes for CASSYSLAGNQPQHF.

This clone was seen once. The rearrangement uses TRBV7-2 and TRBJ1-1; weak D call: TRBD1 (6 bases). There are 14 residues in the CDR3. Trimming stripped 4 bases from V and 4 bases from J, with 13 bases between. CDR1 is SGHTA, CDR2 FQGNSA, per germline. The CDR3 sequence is CASSSYRGATEAFF. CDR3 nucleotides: TGTGCCAGCAGCTCCTATAGGGGGGCCACTGAAGCTTTCTTT.

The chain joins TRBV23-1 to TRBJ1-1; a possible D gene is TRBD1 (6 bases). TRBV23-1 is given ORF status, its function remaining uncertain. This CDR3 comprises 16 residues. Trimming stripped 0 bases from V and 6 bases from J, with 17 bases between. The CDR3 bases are TGCGCCAGCAGTCAATCAATCGCGGGGGGCGCGGCTGAAGCTTTCTTT. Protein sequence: CASSQSIAGGAAEAFF.

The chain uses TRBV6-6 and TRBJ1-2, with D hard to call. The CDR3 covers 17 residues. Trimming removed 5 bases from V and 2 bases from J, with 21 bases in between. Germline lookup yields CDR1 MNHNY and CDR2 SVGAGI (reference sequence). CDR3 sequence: CASSRTGGRHTNYGYTF. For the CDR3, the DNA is TGTGCCAGCAGTCGGACGGGCGGGCGTCATACAAACTATGGCTACACCTTC.